This entry lists 27 T cell receptor beta chains sequenced from one sample in a study of shared clonotypes between healthy human individuals. The table came from immunoSEQ multiplex PCR; TCRdb's copy has only in-frame clones and leaves some out. Here the sample spans around 2,100,000 clones, 85% to 95% being singletons. Naive CD8 cells lacked CD45RO, underwent positive selection for CCR7 and left out terminally differentiated effector memory CD45RA+ cells. The sample consisted of naive CD8+ T cells sorted from blood. The source of these receptors is a man aged 18 to 29 in good health.

This rearrangement joins TRBV6-1 to TRBJ2-7; D unclear. Germline loops: CDR1 MNHNS, CDR2 SASEGT. The CDR3 length is 15 residues. V was pared by 1 base and J by 1 base, with 11 bases between. The CDR3 DNA sequence: TGTGCCAGCAGTGAAGACGGTTATGGTTCCTACGAGCAGTACTTC. It specifies CASSEDGYGSYEQYF.

J is TRBJ1-2 and V is TRBV2; unclear D gene. Trimming left V 4 bases short and J 6 bases short, with 9 bases between. The length of the CDR3 is 12 residues. Germline V gene sequence: CDR1 SNHLY, CDR2 FYNNEI. CDR3: CASSVPLDGYTF. As DNA, the CDR3 is TGTGCCAGCAGTGTTCCCCTTGATGGCTACACCTTC.

This chain uses TRBV9 with TRBJ1-4; possible D gene TRBD1, 6 bases. The CDR3 covers 15 residues. Deletions cut 3 bases from V and 3 bases from J, with 12 bases between. Looked up from germline, CDR1 is SGDLS and CDR2 is YYNGEE. CDR3 sequence: CASSASGAANEKLFF. The CDR3 bases are TGTGCCAGCAGCGCCTCAGGGGCTGCTAATGAAAAACTGTTTTTT.

The chain carries TRBV5-5 and TRBJ1-6; D gene uncertain. The CDR3 length is 15 residues. Trimming left V 4 bases short and J 10 bases short, with 18 bases between. The germline gives CDR1 SGHKS, CDR2 YYEKEE (reference sequence). The CDR3 nucleotides are TGTGCCAGCAGCCTTCTGCTGGGCGGGAAGTCACCCCTCCACTTT. Encoded protein: CASSLLLGGKSPLHF.

This sequence joins TRBV9 and TRBJ1-5; tentative D call: TRBD1 (6 bases). The V gene lost 4 bases and the J gene lost 6 bases, with 14 bases spanning the gap. CDR3 length: 14 amino acids. The V gene's germline CDR1 is SGDLS and CDR2 YYNGEE. CDR3 sequence reads: CASSLGGSAQPQHF. DNA of the CDR3: TGTGCCAGCAGCCTAGGGGGGTCAGCTCAGCCCCAGCATTTT. The full variable domain, rest sourced from reference TRBV9 and TRBJ1-5, is DSGVTQTPKHLITATGQRVTLRCSPRSGDLSVYWYQQSLDQGLQFLIQYYNGEERAKGNILERFSAQQFPDLHSELNLSSLELGDSALYFCASSLGGSAQPQHFGDGTRLSIL.

This clone was recorded once. Within the sample, other DNA sequences also encode this same CDR3. The genes are TRBV28 and TRBJ1-2; 9 bases fit TRBD1. Per the germline V gene, CDR1 is MDHEN and CDR2 is SYDVKM. There are 15 residues in the CDR3. V shed 1 base, J shed 5 bases, and the junction held 5 bases outside the gene matches. As DNA, the CDR3 is TGTGCCAGCAGTTTATTAGGGACAGGGCCTTATGGCTACACCTTC. This encodes CASSLLGTGPYGYTF.

The chain uses TRBV5-6 and TRBJ2-7, with 10 positions matching TRBD2. Per germline, CDR1 SGHDT and CDR2 YYEEEE. Trimming cost V 4 bases and J 0 bases; bases outside gene matches: 10. The CDR3 loop spans 17 amino acids. This CDR3 is CASSPGGTSESSYEQYF. The DNA for the CDR3 is TGTGCCAGCAGCCCCGGGGGGACTAGCGAGAGCTCCTACGAGCAGTACTTC. Using reference TRBV5-6 and TRBJ2-7 for the parts outside the CDR3, the full variable domain is DAGVTQSPTHLIKTRGQQVTLRCSPKSGHDTVSWYQQALGQGPQFIFQYYEEEERQRGNFPDRFSGHQFPNYSSELNVNALLLGDSALYLCASSPGGTSESSYEQYFGPGTRLTVT.

V gene TRBV27 combines with J gene TRBJ2-1; TRBD2 matches at 11 bases. There are 15 residues in the CDR3. CDR1 and CDR2 from the germline V gene are MNHEY and SMNVEV (reference sequence). Trimming cost V 7 bases and J 5 bases; bases outside gene matches: 7. CDR3 DNA sequence: TGTGCCAGCACCGAGACTAGCGGGACCCACAATGAGCAGTTCTTC. Its protein is CASTETSGTHNEQFF.

The V gene is TRBV29-1, the J gene TRBJ2-1; possible D gene TRBD2, 6 bases. Germline loops: CDR1 SQVTM, CDR2 ANQGSEA. Trimming cost V 4 bases and J 8 bases, with 9 bases left between them. The CDR3 contains 11 residues. This CDR3 reads CSVVWGDEQFF. CDR3 coding DNA: TGCAGCGTTGTGTGGGGGGATGAGCAGTTCTTC.

This sequence joins TRBV19 and TRBJ1-1, with D maybe TRBD1 (6 bases). CDR1 and CDR2 (germline): LNHDA, SQIVND (reference sequence). This CDR3 comprises 14 residues. The V gene lost 0 bases and the J gene lost 3 bases, with 8 bases spanning the gap. CDR3 region: CASSIEGHHTEAFF. The CDR3 DNA reads as TGTGCCAGTAGTATAGAGGGACACCACACTGAAGCTTTCTTT. The entire variable domain, with the rest obtained from reference TRBV19 and TRBJ1-1, is as follows: DGGITQSPKYLFRKEGQNVTLSCEQNLNHDAMYWYRQDPGQGLRLIYYSQIVNDFQKGDIAEGYSVSREKKESFPLTVTSAQKNPTAFYLCASSIEGHHTEAFFGQGTRLTVV.

This clone occurred a few times. Other nucleotide sequences from this sample produce the same CDR3. The genes are TRBV18 and TRBJ1-2, with a weak D call TRBD1 (5 bases). Trimming pared 3 bases from V and 4 bases from J, leaving 12 bases between. Germline V gene data show CDR1 as KGHSH and CDR2 as LQKENI. This CDR3 spans 14 amino acids. The CDR3 spells CASSPGGGGYGYTF. CDR3 coding DNA: TGTGCCAGCTCACCCGGGGGGGGTGGCTATGGCTACACCTTC.

J is TRBJ2-5 and V is TRBV7-9, with D perhaps TRBD1 (7 bases). Germline CDR1 SEHNR, CDR2 FQNEAQ (reference sequence). Trimming took 2 bases from V and 4 from J, leaving 17 bases between them. The CDR3 has 16 amino acids. This CDR3 reads CASSLYQGGRGETQYF. The CDR3 DNA reads as TGTGCCAGCAGCTTATATCAGGGGGGACGTGGAGAGACCCAGTACTTC.

This clone was counted once. The chain recombines TRBV4-3 with TRBJ2-7; TRBD2 is a possible D gene (6 bases). Germline V CDR1 and CDR2: LGHNA, YSLEER. Trimming pared 3 bases from V and 5 bases from J, leaving 14 bases between. This CDR3 is 14 amino acids long. The CDR3 sequence is CASSHRESGDEQYF. The DNA of the CDR3 is TGCGCCAGCAGCCATCGGGAGTCGGGCGACGAGCAGTACTTC.

This chain connects TRBV4-1 to TRBJ2-3; no firm D call. The DNA matches TRBJ1-5 better at its end, which makes the J call doubtful. The CDR3 runs 14 residues. Per the germline V gene, CDR1 is MGHRA and CDR2 is YSYEKL. For the CDR3, the DNA is TGCGCCAGCAGCCAAGGGGATAGCACAGATACGCAGCATTTT. This sequence encodes CASSQGDSTDTQHF.

The rearrangement joins TRBV5-4 to TRBJ2-2; D is possibly TRBD1 (6 bases). Germline CDR1 is SGHNT and CDR2 is YYREEE (reference sequence). The CDR3 runs 14 residues. V dropped 7 bases and J dropped 1 base, with 11 bases sitting between them. CDR3 coding DNA: TGTGCCAGCTGGACAGCGGAGAACACCGGGGAGCTGTTTTTT. Translated: CASWTAENTGELFF.

This chain links TRBV2 with TRBJ2-1; D is unresolved. The CDR3 has 14 amino acids. V lost 4 bases to trimming and J lost 7 bases, with 14 bases between them. Germline V lookup: CDR1 SNHLY, CDR2 FYNNEI. DNA of the CDR3: TGTGCCAGCAGTGGATTCCCTGCGTGGAATGAGCAGTTCTTC. Its translation: CASSGFPAWNEQFF. Variable domain in full (rest from reference TRBV2 and TRBJ2-1): EPEVTQTPSHQVTQMGQEVILRCVPISNHLYFYWYRQILGQKVEFLVSFYNNEISEKSEIFDDQFSVERPDGSNFTLKIRSTKLEDSAMYFCASSGFPAWNEQFFGPGTRLTVL.

In this sample, this clone turned up a few times. J is TRBJ1-5 and V is TRBV28; D gene uncertain. The CDR3 sequence is 14 residues long. Germline values: CDR1 MDHEN, CDR2 SYDVKM. V was trimmed by 2 bases and J by 7 bases, leaving 12 bases between them. The CDR3 DNA reads TGTGCCAGCAGTTTACGATCGGGTTTGCAGCCCCAGCATTTT. This codes for CASSLRSGLQPQHF.

The chain is built from TRBV4-1 and TRBJ1-4; D gene unclear. Germline CDR1 is MGHRA and CDR2 is YSYEKL. The CDR3 runs 13 residues. The V end lost 1 base, the J end lost 7 bases, and 7 bases lay between the germline ends. The DNA of the CDR3 is TGCGCCAGCAGCCAAGTACAGCGTGAAAAACTGTTTTTT. Protein product: CASSQVQREKLFF.

V is TRBV16 and J is TRBJ2-7; D is ambiguous. The germline gives CDR1 KGHSY, CDR2 FQNENV. This CDR3 is 14 amino acids long. V was shortened by 0 bases and J by 7 bases, with 13 bases between the two germline ends. In DNA form, the CDR3 reads TGTGCCAGCAGCCAATCAACTCAGAAAGGAGAGCAGTACTTC. Its protein product is CASSQSTQKGEQYF.

This rearrangement joins TRBV7-9 to TRBJ2-5; D is possibly TRBD2 (7 bases). This CDR3 is built from 15 residues. Deletions cut 5 bases from V and 3 bases from J, with 16 bases between. From germline, CDR1 is SEHNR and CDR2 FQNEAQ (reference sequence). The CDR3 sequence: CASSPQGGGKETQYF. The CDR3 nucleotides read TGTGCCAGCAGCCCCCAAGGGGGGGGCAAAGAGACCCAGTACTTC.

The rearrangement joins TRBV7-6 to TRBJ2-1; 12 bases are a match to TRBD2. Germline V gene data show CDR1 as SGHVS and CDR2 as FNYEAQ. V lost 5 bases to trimming and J lost 8 bases; unmatched junction nucleotides: 4. The CDR3 is 14 amino acids. CDR3 DNA: TGTGCCAGCAGCACCTGGACTAGCGGGGATGAGCAGTTCTTC. Translated: CASSTWTSGDEQFF.

This clone was detected once. The sample holds other DNA sequences that translate to the same CDR3. The chain recombines TRBV4-3 with TRBJ2-3; possibly TRBD2 for D (6 bases). Germline V gene sequence: CDR1 LGHNA, CDR2 YSLEER. The V end was cut by 1 base, the J end by 2 bases, with 10 bases between. This CDR3 spans 15 amino acids. The CDR3 DNA sequence: TGCGCCAGCAGCCAAGTCGGAGGGTCCACAGATACGCAGTATTTT. Its translation is CASSQVGGSTDTQYF.

This clone was seen more than once but under ten times. Other DNA sequences from this sample encode an identical CDR3 as well. CDR3 bases: TGTGCCAGCAGCTTCGAGAGTAACACTGAAGCTTTCTTT. This gives the protein CASSFESNTEAFF. J is TRBJ1-1 and V is TRBV13; D unresolved. V dropped 3 bases and J dropped 2 bases, with 7 bases sitting between them. Per the germline V gene, CDR1 is PRHDT and CDR2 is FYEKMQ (reference sequence). The CDR3 is made up of 13 amino acids.

This clone was seen more than once but under ten times. The chain joins TRBV6-6 to TRBJ2-7; 7 positions match TRBD1. Unmatched junction bases numbered 9, after V lost 2 bases and J lost 2 bases. The V gene's germline CDR1 is MNHNY and CDR2 SVGAGI (reference sequence). The length of the CDR3 is 16 residues. CDR3 in amino acids: CASSYIAIQGPYEQYF. In DNA, the CDR3 is TGTGCCAGCAGTTACATCGCCATACAGGGGCCCTACGAGCAGTACTTC.

The chain carries TRBV18 and TRBJ2-7, with 9 bases matching TRBD1. CDR1 KGHSH and CDR2 LQKENI come from the germline V gene. This CDR3 spans 15 amino acids. Trimming removed 2 bases from V and 0 bases from J; junction bases left unmatched: 2. The CDR3 region has the DNA TGTGCCAGCTCACCAACGACAGGGGGCTCCTACGAGCAGTACTTC. It yields the protein CASSPTTGGSYEQYF.

Comments on this clone: In the same sample, other DNA sequences code for this CDR3. The V and J genes are TRBV29-1 and TRBJ1-1; D gene unclear. With 6 bases removed from V and 1 base from J, the gap between germline ends came to 6 bases. Germline CDR1 reads SQVTM; CDR2 reads ANQGSEA. The CDR3 runs to 11 residues. The CDR3 here is CSVRSNTEAFF. In nucleotides, the CDR3 is TGCAGCGTGAGGTCGAACACTGAAGCTTTCTTT.

Of note for this clone: Other nucleotide sequences from this sample produce the same CDR3. The V call is TRBV7-9, the J call TRBJ2-7; a weak D match, TRBD1 (5 bases). CDR1 SEHNR and CDR2 FQNEAQ come from the germline V gene (reference sequence). Trimming pared 5 bases from V and 4 bases from J, leaving 12 bases between. This CDR3 is built from 13 residues. This chain's CDR3 is CASSPPAGYEQYF. CDR3 in DNA: TGTGCCAGCAGCCCCCCCGCAGGGTACGAGCAGTACTTC.